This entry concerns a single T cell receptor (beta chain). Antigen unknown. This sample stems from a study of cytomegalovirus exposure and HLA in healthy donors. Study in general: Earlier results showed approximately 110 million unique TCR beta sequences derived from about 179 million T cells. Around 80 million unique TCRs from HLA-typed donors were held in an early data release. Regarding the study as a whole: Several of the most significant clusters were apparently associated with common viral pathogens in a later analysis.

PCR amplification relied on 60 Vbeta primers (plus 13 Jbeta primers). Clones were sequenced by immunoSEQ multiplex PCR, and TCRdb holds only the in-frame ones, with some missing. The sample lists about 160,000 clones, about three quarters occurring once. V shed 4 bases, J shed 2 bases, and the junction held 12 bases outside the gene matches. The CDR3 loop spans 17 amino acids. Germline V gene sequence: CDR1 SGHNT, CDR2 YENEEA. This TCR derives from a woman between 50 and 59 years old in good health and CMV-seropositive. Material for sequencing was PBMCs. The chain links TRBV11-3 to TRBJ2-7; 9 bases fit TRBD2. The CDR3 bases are TGTGCCAGCAGCTCGGAACGACTAGCGGTGACAACCTACGAGCAGTACTTC. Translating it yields CASSSERLAVTTYEQYF.